This is a list of T cell receptor beta chains from one sample in a study of blood T cell repertoires in COVID-19. TCRdb keeps only in-frame clones here, not all; method: immunoSEQ multiplex PCR. The repertoire includes around 220,000 clones, around 90% of them detected once, and around 15% sits in the top ten. Sequencing used PBMCs or T cells enriched from blood (not recorded which). These receptors all come from a young man who had been exposed to COVID-19. Both conserved end residues are part of each CDR3. D genes are given only for firm matches.

d_call j_call v_call cdr3_nt cdr3_aa
. TRBJ2-7 TRBV6-5 TGTGCCAGCAGTTATCGCAGGGGATACGAGCAGTACTTC CASSYRRGYEQYF
. TRBJ2-5 TRBV6-1 TGTGCCAGCAGTGAAGGTAGGACTACCGGTGCGACCCAGTACTTC CASSEGRTTGATQYF
. TRBJ2-7 TRBV11-2 TGTGCCAGCAGCTTAAAACTTTCCTACGAGCAGTACTTC CASSLKLSYEQYF
TRBD2 TRBJ2-1 TRBV3-1/TRBV3-2 TGTGCCAGCAGCCCGCGACCTGGAGGAGTAGCGGGGGGTCCGGCAACCTACAATGAGCAGTTCTTC CASSPRPGGVAGGPATYNEQFF
TRBD1 TRBJ2-7 TRBV5-6 TGTGCCAGCAGTTTCCCGGACAGGGGTGCCCACGAGCAGTACTTC CASSFPDRGAHEQYF
TRBD1 TRBJ2-4 TRBV7-2 TGTGCCAGCGGAACAGGGACAGGGAAACAAAACATTCAGTACTTC CASGTGTGKQNIQYF
. TRBJ2-4 TRBV18 TGTGCCAGCACTAAACGAGAGGGAGCCAAAAACATTCAGTACTTC CASTKREGAKNIQYF
. TRBJ2-7 TRBV11-2 TGTGCCAGCAGCTTCGGGATCTCCTACGAGCAGTACTTC CASSFGISYEQYF
TRBD1 TRBJ1-4 TRBV18 TGTGCCAGCTCGCCACGCGACAGGGGGCAAAAACTGTTTTTT CASSPRDRGQKLFF
TRBD1 TRBJ2-1 TRBV29-1 TGCAGCGCCCTAGACAGGGTCGGCAATGAGCAGTTCTTC CSALDRVGNEQFF
TRBD2 TRBJ2-1 TRBV7-3 TGTGCCAGCAGCTTACGTCCTAGCGGGGGGGCCGATGAGCAGTTCTTC CASSLRPSGGADEQFF
TRBD1 TRBJ1-2 TRBV3-1/TRBV3-2 TGTGCCAGCAGCCAAGGGACAGGCTATGGCTACACCTTC CASSQGTGYGYTF
TRBD1 TRBJ1-3 TRBV5-5 TGTGCCAGCGCTCGGGACAGCCTTGGAAACACCATATATTTT CASARDSLGNTIYF
TRBD1 TRBJ2-1 TRBV15 TGTGCCACCAGCAGAGGTGGACAGGAAATCAATCAGTTCTTC CATSRGGQEINQFF
TRBD2 TRBJ2-1 TRBV5-1 TGCGCCAGCAGCTGGGCGACTAGCGGGGGGAATGAGCAGTTCTTC CASSWATSGGNEQFF
TRBD1 TRBJ1-2 TRBV5-5 TGTGCCAGCAGTGACAGGGGGTCTAATGGCTACACCTTC CASSDRGSNGYTF
TRBD1 TRBJ1-5 TRBV30 TGTGCCTGGAGGCTGGGGACAGGGGGGAATCAGCCCCAGCATTTT CAWRLGTGGNQPQHF
. TRBJ1-1 TRBV6-1 TGTGCCAGCAGTGAATCAGGGAAGAAGCCTGAAGCTTTCTTT CASSESGKKPEAFF
. TRBJ1-2 TRBV2 TGTGCCAGCACTCAGACAGACCGCTATGGCTACACCTTC CASTQTDRYGYTF